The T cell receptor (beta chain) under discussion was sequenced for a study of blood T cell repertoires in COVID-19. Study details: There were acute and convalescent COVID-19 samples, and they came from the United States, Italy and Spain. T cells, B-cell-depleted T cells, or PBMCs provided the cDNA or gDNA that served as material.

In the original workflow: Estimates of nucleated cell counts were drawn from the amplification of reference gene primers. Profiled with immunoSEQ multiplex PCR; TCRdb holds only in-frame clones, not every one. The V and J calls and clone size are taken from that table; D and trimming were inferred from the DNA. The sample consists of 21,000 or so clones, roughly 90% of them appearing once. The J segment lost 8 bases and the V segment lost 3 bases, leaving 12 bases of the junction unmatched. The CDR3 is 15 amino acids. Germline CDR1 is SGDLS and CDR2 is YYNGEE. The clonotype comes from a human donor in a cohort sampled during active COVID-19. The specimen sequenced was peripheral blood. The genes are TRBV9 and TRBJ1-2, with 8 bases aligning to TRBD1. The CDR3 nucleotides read TGTGCCAGCAGCGGCGGGGTTGGACAGGGACGAGGCTACACCTTC. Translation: CASSGGVGQGRGYTF.